A selection of T cell receptor beta chains follows, all from one sample in a study of blood T cells in healthy people across ages. A single record per CDR3 protein comes from TCRdb applying MiXCR to the 5' RACE reads. This table has around 280,000 distinct CDR3 sequences, 25% to 30% appearing once. The sample consisted of blood. The receptors originated from a woman between 65 and 79 years old in good health. The conserved cysteine and the conserved F or W are not part of the CDR3 here.

length	J	V	CDR3
14	TRBJ1-5	TRBV12-3/TRBV12-4	ASLGGSVKSNQPQH
11	TRBJ1-6	TRBV28	AAEKGRNSPLH
13	TRBJ2-7	TRBV9	ASSVGGQVTYEQY
11	TRBJ2-4	TRBV5-1	ASSLGRQDIQY
13	TRBJ2-2	TRBV12-3/TRBV12-4	ASRQQGANTGELF
10	TRBJ2-7	TRBV2	ASSEQEAKQY
14	TRBJ2-1	TRBV20-1	SAQSPTSGRWYEQF
15	-	TRBV21-1	ASSKGLGHTGPYEQY
13	TRBJ1-2	TRBV24-1	ATSAPGTGGYGYT
10	TRBJ2-7	TRBV20-1	STRFSTYEQY
11	TRBJ1-1	TRBV5-1	ASTGTRGTEAF
14	-	TRBV19	ASSSQTSGSGNEQF
11	TRBJ1-5	TRBV20-1	SAPGQVGSVQH
14	TRBJ2-7	TRBV27	ASSLSMAGVAYEQY
12	TRBJ2-1	TRBV29-1	SVRKLAGHNEQF
13	TRBJ2-3	TRBV24-1	ATSDPRSPTDTQY
13	TRBJ2-1	TRBV7-2	ASSVGDNLYNEQF